These 20 T cell receptor beta chains were all obtained from the same sample, sequenced in a study of prognosis after radiotherapy for stage I lung cancer. Amplification of TCR beta CDR3 from genomic DNA used two-round multiplex PCR. Specific primers for each TRBV and TRBJ gene were what first-round PCR used. TCRdb independently ran MiXCR on the multiplex PCR reads; one entry per CDR3 protein. The data show approximately 26,000 distinct CDR3 sequences, around 40% seen once. The specimen comprised PBMCs, sampled before or after stereotactic body radiation therapy (not recorded which). Every receptor here comes from a donor at least 50 years old with non-small cell lung cancer.

The V gene is TRBV28, the J gene TRBJ2-3; 11 bases are shared with TRBD2. There are 16 residues in the CDR3. V trimming: 5 bases; J trimming: 4 bases; junction bases outside the gene matches: 8. Germline V gives CDR1 MDHEN, CDR2 SYDVKM. The CDR3 DNA reads TGTGCCAGCAGTACAATAGCGGGAGGGACGGCAGATACGCAGTATTTT. Its translation is CASSTIAGGTADTQYF.

The DNA of the CDR3 is TGCGCCAGAAGTTACCCTCCGGGACAGGGGTACGAGCAGTACTTC. Encoded protein: CARSYPPGQGYEQYF. This chain joins TRBV5-1 and TRBJ2-7, with 10 bases matching TRBD1. This CDR3 comprises 15 residues. V dropped 8 bases and J dropped 4; count of bases not matched to a gene: 12. Per the germline V gene, CDR1 is SGHRS and CDR2 is YFSETQ.

This rearrangement joins TRBV28 to TRBJ2-7, with D tentatively TRBD1 or TRBD2 (5 bases each). The CDR3 spans 13 residues. V was shortened by 6 bases and J by 3 bases, with 12 bases between the two germline ends. The germline V gene encodes CDR1 MDHEN and CDR2 SYDVKM. CDR3 nucleotide sequence: TGTGCCAGCAGATTGGGACGGGTCTACGAGCAGTACTTC. Protein product: CASRLGRVYEQYF.

This clonotype was observed a single time. Since the CDR3 does not end with the conserved phenylalanine or tryptophan, this likely comes from a read error. This sequence joins TRBV12-3 or TRBV12-4 and TRBJ1-1; no definite D call. This CDR3 comprises 16 residues. The V end lost 10 bases, the J end lost 0 bases, and 21 bases lay between the germline ends. The CDR3 is CANSRPGPVMNTEAFI. The CDR3 coding sequence is TGTGCCAACAGCCGACCCGGCCCAGTTATGAACACTGAAGCTTTCATT.

With regard to this clonotype: This clone may be a read error of a much larger clone one base away. J is TRBJ1-1 and V is TRBV30; 9 nucleotides match TRBD1. There are 15 residues in the CDR3. Germline CDR1 and CDR2: GTSNPN and SVGIG (reference sequence). V trimming: 3 bases; J trimming: 4 bases; junction bases outside the gene matches: 9. The CDR3 region is CAWRDTGQGCTEAFF. Written as DNA, the CDR3 is TGTGCCTGGAGGGACACGGGACAGGGCTGCACTGAAGCTTTCTTT.

DNA for the CDR3: TGTGCCTGTAGTAGGTACAGGAATTCACCCCTCCACTTT. As protein: CACSRYRNSPLHF. The V and J genes are TRBV30 and TRBJ1-6, with D maybe TRBD1 (5 bases). With 6 bases removed from V and 7 bases from J, the gap between germline ends came to 13 bases. In germline, CDR1 is GTSNPN, CDR2 SVGIG (reference sequence). The CDR3 consists of 13 residues.

This clonotype was recorded at least ten times. The chain carries TRBV3-1 and TRBJ2-7; D is uncertain. The germline V and J ends were trimmed by 4 bases and 0 bases, with 16 bases remaining between them. Looked up from germline, CDR1 is LGHDT and CDR2 is YNNKEL (reference sequence). The CDR3 spans 16 residues. CDR3 DNA sequence: TGTGCCAGCAGCCGGTTTTCCGGGCCGTTCTCCTACGAGCAGTACTTC. The encoded protein is CASSRFSGPFSYEQYF.

Of note for this clonotype: Since a far larger clone is one base different, this is likely a read error. The V and J genes are TRBV7-3 and TRBJ2-7, with 7 bases that match TRBD1. Germline V lookup: CDR1 SGHTA, CDR2 FQGTGA. CDR3 length: 13 residues. The chain's CDR3 is CASSPGQYNEHFF. CDR3 DNA: TGTGCCAGCAGCCCGGGACAGTACAATGAGCATTTCTTC.

This clonotype was counted many times. The gene calls are TRBV27 and TRBJ1-2; 9 bases line up with TRBD1. After removal of 11 bases from V and 6 bases from J, the junction contained 10 bases not matched to a gene. The CDR3 totals 13 residues. Germline V gene data show CDR1 as MNHEY and CDR2 as SMNVEV (reference sequence). CDR3 region: CASKRGQGHGYTF. Written as DNA, the CDR3 is TGTGCCTCAAAACGGGGACAGGGACATGGCTACACCTTC.

J is TRBJ2-3 and V is TRBV5-4, with TRBD2 matching over 9 bases. The CDR3 has 15 residues. The V gene end was trimmed by 4 bases and the J gene end by 5 bases; junction bases not matched to a gene: 8. The germline V gene encodes CDR1 SGHNT and CDR2 YYREEE (reference sequence). The CDR3 protein is CASSASGMPRDTQYF. CDR3 DNA: TGTGCCAGCAGCGCTAGCGGGATGCCCCGAGATACGCAGTATTTT.

Details on this clonotype: At one end, the junction sequence differs from germline, possibly due to a read error. The genes are TRBV5-1 and TRBJ2-7, with D possibly being TRBD1 (6 bases). Looked up from germline, CDR1 is SGHRS and CDR2 is YFSETQ. This CDR3 is built from 12 residues. This chain's CDR3 is CATRGESYEHYF. CDR3 coding DNA: TGCGCCACCAGGGGCGAATCCTACGAGCATTACTTC.

This clonotype came up a few times. A junction boundary mismatches the germline segment, possibly from a read error. The chain recombines TRBV11-2 with TRBJ2-5; a weak D match, TRBD2 (6 bases). This CDR3 region has 11 residues. Germline loops: CDR1 SGHAT, CDR2 FQNNGV. For the CDR3, the DNA is TGTGTCAGCAGCGGAGGGGAGACCCAGTACTTC. It encodes CVSSGGETQYF.

Concerning this clonotype: One end of the junction fails to match germline, which may point to a read error. The chain links TRBV7-2 to TRBJ1-1; 9 nucleotides match TRBD1. The V gene's germline CDR1 is SGHTA and CDR2 FQGNSA. The CDR3 totals 14 residues. The CDR3 sequence: CASSLRTGAVGALF. As DNA, the CDR3 is TGTGCCAGCAGCTTAAGGACAGGGGCAGTCGGAGCTTTATTT.

The chain recombines TRBV5-1 with TRBJ1-2; 9 bases are shared with TRBD1. CDR3 size: 14 residues. V trimming: 4 bases; J trimming: 6 bases; junction bases outside the gene matches: 7. Germline values: CDR1 SGHRS, CDR2 YFSETQ. CDR3 amino acids: CASSAGQGRDGYTF. In nucleotides, the CDR3 is TGCGCCAGCAGCGCGGGACAGGGAAGGGATGGCTACACCTTC.

In its sample, this clonotype was seen many times. This chain links TRBV20-1 with TRBJ2-4, with 11 bases matching TRBD1. Per the germline V gene, CDR1 is DFQATT and CDR2 is SNEGSKA (reference sequence). Unmatched junction bases numbered 9, after V lost 0 bases and J lost 8 bases. This CDR3 has 16 amino acids. The CDR3 loop is CSARDRAGQGGDIQYF. The CDR3 DNA sequence: TGCAGTGCTAGAGATCGGGCGGGACAGGGGGGAGACATTCAGTACTTC.

Many counts were recorded for this clonotype. CDR3 bases: TGCGCCAGCAGCTTCCAGAATAACTATGGCTACACCTTC. Translation: CASSFQNNYGYTF. The rearrangement links TRBV5-1 to TRBJ1-2, with D unresolved. The germline V gene encodes CDR1 SGHRS and CDR2 YFSETQ. The CDR3 is 13 residues long. V was cut by 2 bases and J by 1 base, with 6 bases left in between. Full variable domain (missing parts from reference TRBV5-1 and TRBJ1-2): KAGVTQTPRYLIKTRGQQVTLSCSPISGHRSVSWYQQTPGQGLQFLFEYFSETQRNKGNFPGRFSGRQFSNSRSEMNVSTLELGDSALYLCASSFQNNYGYTFGSGTRLTVV.

V and J are TRBV19 and TRBJ2-3; D is ambiguous. CDR1 LNHDA and CDR2 SQIVND come from the germline V gene (reference sequence). This CDR3 contains 13 residues. Trimming took off 7 bases at V and 1 base at J, with 9 bases between the two ends. The CDR3 nucleotides read TGTGCCAGTATGTCATGGGGCACAGATACGCAGTATTTT. It translates to CASMSWGTDTQYF.

V is TRBV7-6 and J is TRBJ2-1; no definite D call. This CDR3 has 15 amino acids. CDR1 SGHVS and CDR2 FNYEAQ come from the germline V gene. V gave up 4 bases and J gave up 6 bases, with 16 bases separating them. The CDR3 coding sequence is TGTGCCAGCAGCTCCTTGGTTGGCACTTCCAATGAGCAGTTCTTC. This sequence encodes CASSSLVGTSNEQFF.

This clonotype was picked up many times. This chain's CDR3 is CASSLPLGGSGTETQYF. CDR3 sequence (DNA): TGTGCCAGCAGCCTGCCCCTGGGGGGTAGCGGGACTGAGACCCAGTACTTC. V gene TRBV3-1 combines with J gene TRBJ2-5; TRBD2 agrees at 8 bases. V was clipped by 4 bases and J by 5 bases; unmatched bases: 15. The CDR3 extends over 17 amino acids. Germline V gene lookup returns CDR1 LGHDT and CDR2 YNNKEL (reference sequence).

This clonotype was seen repeatedly, ten times or more. The chain recombines TRBV5-6 with TRBJ2-3; 11 positions match TRBD2. J was trimmed by 3 bases and V by 3 bases; bases with no gene match: 9. The CDR3 has 17 residues. Germline CDR1 and CDR2: SGHDT and YYEEEE. The CDR3 DNA follows: TGTGCCAGCAGCTCTTTCCACGGGACTAGCGGAACAGATACGCAGTATTTT. Amino acid sequence: CASSSFHGTSGTDTQYF. The whole variable domain, filled in from reference TRBV5-6 and TRBJ2-3, reads DAGVTQSPTHLIKTRGQQVTLRCSPKSGHDTVSWYQQALGQGPQFIFQYYEEEERQRGNFPDRFSGHQFPNYSSELNVNALLLGDSALYLCASSSFHGTSGTDTQYFGPGTRLTVL.